Included here is one T cell receptor beta chain sequence, with context. Its antigen is still unknown. The CDR3 contains 15 residues. The V end lost 2 bases, the J end lost 7 bases, and 18 bases lay between the germline ends. Germline loops: CDR1 MNHEY, CDR2 SVGAGI. The data belong to a study of T cells after yellow fever vaccination. Whole-study context: With SMART-Seq v4 Ultra Low Input, the fractions containing low cell numbers were prepared. General study results and limits: Post-booster repertoires contained most primary-vaccination clones again (96% CD4, roughly 91% CD8). Researchers cautioned that FACS-sorted repertoires could harbor abundant clonotypes contaminating from the bulk population.

The study made its TCR cDNA through 5'RACE template switching. That step introduced a universal primer site along with UMIs. TCRdb reprocessed the 5' RACE reads via MiXCR and lists one record per CDR3 protein. The sample comprises some 560,000 distinct CDR3 sequences, 17% of which are singletons, and approximately 15% rests with the top ten. The receptor comes from a man aged 18 to 29 who received the YFV17D yellow fever vaccine. The specimen was PBMCs, collected 4 to 6 days after the first yellow fever vaccination. The chain employs TRBV6-5 and TRBJ2-7; D might be TRBD1 (6 bases). In DNA form, the CDR3 reads TGTGCCAGCAGTTACCCAGGGGCTCGGTCTACGGAGCAGTACTTC. Amino acids: CASSYPGARSTEQYF.